This entry lists 19 T cell receptor beta chains sequenced from one sample in a study of shared clonotypes between healthy human individuals (dated by TCRdb to 2019 to 2021). Library preparation used the immunoSEQ multiplex PCR assay. In TCRdb, the immuneACCESS table is reduced to in-frame sequences with V and J assigned. These tables do not hold every clone; where another copy was compared, an unresolved V gene accounts for under half, and the others remain unexplained. The sample table shows some 360,000 clones, and around 79% are seen once. The top ten clonotypes cover 10% of the sample. What was sequenced was memory CD4+ T cells sorted from blood. Read against the paper, the sample's cell subset or site label means: CD45RA-negative fraction. These receptors were collected from a man between 25 and 39 years old in good health.

The V and J genes are TRBV9 and TRBJ2-5; 8 bases align to TRBD2. The CDR3 loop spans 14 amino acids. V lost 0 bases and J lost 5; bases outside the gene matches: 3. Germline values: CDR1 SGDLS, CDR2 YYNGEE. The CDR3: CASSVGTSWETQYF. CDR3 coding DNA: TGTGCCAGCAGCGTAGGGACTAGCTGGGAGACCCAGTACTTC.

A few counts support this clone. The V call is TRBV6-6, the J call TRBJ2-7; D remains unclear. The germline gives CDR1 MNHNY, CDR2 SVGAGI (reference sequence). V lost 5 bases, J lost 3 bases, and 14 bases lay in between. The CDR3 has 14 amino acids. CDR3 bases: TGTGCCAGCAGTATAGGAACACCAGACTACGAGCAGTACTTC. Its translation: CASSIGTPDYEQYF.

This chain connects TRBV11-2 to TRBJ1-1, with 8 positions matching TRBD1. Germline CDR1 SGHAT, CDR2 FQNNGV. This CDR3 contains 15 residues. After removal of 2 bases from V and 5 bases from J, the junction contained 7 bases not matched to a gene. The CDR3 reads CASSLFRGRGTEAFF. CDR3 nucleotide sequence: TGTGCCAGCAGCTTATTCAGGGGGCGCGGGACTGAAGCTTTCTTT.

The chain is built from TRBV7-9 and TRBJ2-2; 8 positions agree with TRBD1. The trim removed 7 bases at V and 4 bases at J, leaving 5 bases unmatched. Germline loops: CDR1 SEHNR, CDR2 FQNEAQ (reference sequence). There are 14 residues in the CDR3. The CDR3 DNA is TGTGCCAGCATCGTTACAGGGGGCACCGGGGAGCTGTTTTTT. It encodes CASIVTGGTGELFF.

The rearrangement joins TRBV5-1 to TRBJ2-7; 14 bases line up with TRBD2. The CDR3 covers 18 residues. The J segment lost 4 bases and the V segment lost 4 bases, leaving 13 bases of the junction unmatched. CDR1 is SGHRS, CDR2 YFSETQ, per germline. In nucleotides, the CDR3 is TGCGCCAGCAGCGCGGGACTAGCGGGAGCAATGGATGCTTACGAGCAGTACTTC. Its translation: CASSAGLAGAMDAYEQYF.

The chain carries TRBV14 and TRBJ2-1; D may be TRBD2 (6 bases). Trimming stripped 3 bases from V and 6 bases from J, with 18 bases between. Germline assignment: CDR1 SGHDN and CDR2 FVKESK. The CDR3 is 16 amino acids. The CDR3 is CASSHGPLARSNEQFF. The CDR3 nucleotides read TGTGCCAGCAGCCACGGTCCCCTAGCGAGAAGCAATGAGCAGTTCTTC.

The chain links TRBV19 to TRBJ2-7, with D uncertain. This CDR3 comprises 14 residues. Germline values: CDR1 LNHDA, CDR2 SQIVND (reference sequence). Deletions cut 4 bases from V and 0 bases from J, with 10 bases between. The CDR3 DNA reads as TGTGCCAGTAGTACCTACACTGGCTCCTACGAGCAGTACTTC. Encoded protein: CASSTYTGSYEQYF. Full variable domain (missing parts from reference TRBV19 and TRBJ2-7): DGGITQSPKYLFRKEGQNVTLSCEQNLNHDAMYWYRQDPGQGLRLIYYSQIVNDFQKGDIAEGYSVSREKKESFPLTVTSAQKNPTAFYLCASSTYTGSYEQYFGPGTRLTVT.

This clone appeared once. This chain uses TRBV15 with TRBJ1-5; no reliable D call. CDR3 length: 15 amino acids. V lost 5 bases and J 0 bases, leaving 11 bases between the germline ends. The germline V gene has CDR1 LNHNV and CDR2 YYDKDF (reference sequence). The DNA of the CDR3 is TGTGCCACCAGCCCCCAGAGGAGTAGCAATCAGCCCCAGCATTTT. Amino acids: CATSPQRSSNQPQHF.

The J gene is TRBJ2-3, the V gene TRBV6-5, with 8 nucleotides matching TRBD2. This CDR3 is 14 amino acids long. V lost 5 bases, J lost 4 bases, and 5 bases stayed unmatched. Germline CDR1 MNHEY, CDR2 SVGAGI. The CDR3: CASSPGRAADTQYF. The CDR3 coding sequence is TGTGCCAGCAGTCCCGGGAGGGCCGCAGATACGCAGTATTTT.

The chain is built from TRBV5-1 and TRBJ2-7, with 7 bases that match TRBD1. V shed 1 base, J shed 3 bases, and the junction held 10 bases outside the gene matches. The CDR3 is 16 residues long. Germline-derived CDR1 and CDR2 are SGHRS and YFSETQ. The CDR3 DNA sequence: TGCGCCAGCAGCTTGTTCGCGAAGGGGGCTCTCTACGAGCAGTACTTC. It translates to CASSLFAKGALYEQYF.

The J gene is TRBJ2-5, the V gene TRBV7-2; D call uncertain. The CDR3 is made up of 15 amino acids. Germline V gene lookup returns CDR1 SGHTA and CDR2 FQGNSA. V was shortened by 5 bases and J by 1 base, with 14 bases between the two germline ends. The CDR3 is CASSLRWNVQETQYF. The CDR3 DNA sequence: TGTGCCAGCAGCCTTAGGTGGAATGTCCAAGAGACCCAGTACTTC.

This clone occurred many times. CDR3: CASSYDGQGGQPQHF. The CDR3 bases are TGTGCCAGCAGTTACGATGGACAGGGAGGTCAGCCCCAGCATTTT. The rearrangement joins TRBV6-6 to TRBJ1-5; 8 bases agree with TRBD1. Germline CDR1 MNHNY, CDR2 SVGAGI (reference sequence). The CDR3 runs 15 residues. The ends lost 2 bases at V and 6 bases at J; junction bases unmatched: 6.

Of note for this clone: The junction shows a germline mismatch at one end, possibly a read error. The DNA of the CDR3 is TGTGCCGGCAGAAGGGGAATGAACACTGAAGCTTTCTTT. Translating gives CAGRRGMNTEAFF. The chain couples TRBV2 to TRBJ1-1; D might be TRBD1 (5 bases). Germline V gives CDR1 SNHLY, CDR2 FYNNEI. The CDR3 has 13 residues.

V usage is TRBV6-1 and J usage is TRBJ1-4; tentatively, D is TRBD1 (5 bases). The CDR3 consists of 13 residues. The germline V gene has CDR1 MNHNS and CDR2 SASEGT. V lost 5 bases and J 8 bases, leaving 12 bases between the germline ends. For the CDR3, the DNA is TGTGCCAGCAGTTGGAAGACAGTAGAAAAACTGTTTTTT. Encoded protein: CASSWKTVEKLFF.

This clone has a handful of counts. This rearrangement joins TRBV29-1 to TRBJ1-5; possibly TRBD1 for D (6 bases). Trimming removed 4 bases at V and 5 bases at J, with 9 bases between. Germline V gene data show CDR1 as SQVTM and CDR2 as ANQGSEA. CDR3 length: 12 amino acids. CDR3 in DNA: TGCAGCGTTGGGGACACCGATCAGCCCCAGCATTTT. Its translation: CSVGDTDQPQHF.

In the case of this clone: A far larger clone is only one base removed, so a read error is likely. The chain employs TRBV6-5 and TRBJ2-7; 8 bases match TRBD2. Germline values: CDR1 MNHEY, CDR2 SVGAGI. This CDR3 contains 15 residues. After removal of 6 bases from V and 3 bases from J, the junction contained 10 bases not matched to a gene. The CDR3 DNA sequence: TGTGCCAGCAGACTGGGACTAGTGGGGCACTACGAGCAGTACTTC. Its translation: CASRLGLVGHYEQYF.

The chain employs TRBV7-2 and TRBJ2-5; TRBD1 aligns across 8 bases. The length of the CDR3 is 13 residues. The V gene's germline CDR1 is SGHTA and CDR2 FQGNSA. V gave up 5 bases and J gave up 5 bases; unmatched junction bases: 4. The CDR3 bases are TGTGCCAGCAGCCAGGGGGCAGCGGAGACCCAGTACTTC. It codes for CASSQGAAETQYF.

The chain employs TRBV18 and TRBJ1-5; D call uncertain. V lost 6 bases, J lost 1 base, and 10 bases lay in between. The length of the CDR3 is 14 residues. Germline values: CDR1 KGHSH, CDR2 LQKENI. The CDR3 nucleotides are TGTGCCAGCTCTCTGGACGGAAGCAATCAGCCCCAGCATTTT. Encoded protein: CASSLDGSNQPQHF. The whole variable domain, remainder taken from reference TRBV18 and TRBJ1-5, is NAGVMQNPRHLVRRRGQEARLRCSPMKGHSHVYWYRQLPEEGLKFMVYLQKENIIDESGMPKERFSAEFPKEGPSILRIQQVVRGDSAAYFCASSLDGSNQPQHFGDGTRLSIL.

The chain has TRBV7-9 and TRBJ2-5; D possibly corresponds to TRBD1 (5 bases). Deletions cut 0 bases from V and 4 bases from J, with 9 bases between. CDR1 is SEHNR, CDR2 FQNEAQ, per germline (reference sequence). The CDR3 extends over 14 amino acids. The CDR3 loop is CASSLATGRETQYF. The CDR3 bases are TGTGCCAGCAGCTTAGCTACAGGTAGAGAGACCCAGTACTTC. Looking up the rest from reference TRBV7-9 and TRBJ2-5 gives the full variable domain: DTGVSQNPRHKITKRGQNVTFRCDPISEHNRLYWYRQTLGQGPEFLTYFQNEAQLEKSRLLSDRFSAERPKGSFSTLEIQRTEQGDSAMYLCASSLATGRETQYFGPGTRLLVL.